A selection of T cell receptor beta chains follows, all from one sample in a study of blood T cell repertoires in COVID-19. TCRdb's table, derived via immunoSEQ multiplex PCR, lists solely in-frame clones and lacks some. The table shows some 51,000 clones, with about 88% occurring only once. Sequenced input: peripheral blood. The receptors stem from a man between 60 and 75 years old with acute or convalescent COVID-19. Both conserved end residues are part of each CDR3. Each record gives: J gene, D gene, V gene, clone size, CDR3 DNA, CDR3 protein. A D gene is named only where the DNA matches it firmly. Size values are once, few and many counts, or a class for expanded clones, and some rows have none.

J: TRBJ1-3; D: NA; V: TRBV7-2; size: NA; DNA: TGTGCCAGCAGCTTAACACGGACAGCCTCTGGAAACACCATATATTTT; CDR3: CASSLTRTASGNTIYF
J: TRBJ2-1; D: NA; V: TRBV11-1; size: NA; DNA: TGTGCCAGCAGCTCCGGGGGTAGCAAGTTCTTC; CDR3: CASSSGGSKFF
J: TRBJ1-4; D: TRBD1; V: TRBV28; size: NA; DNA: TGTGCCAGCAGTTCGACAGGGGCCATGGGTGAAAAACTGTTTTTT; CDR3: CASSSTGAMGEKLFF
J: TRBJ1-3; D: NA; V: TRBV9; size: NA; DNA: TGTGCCAGCAGCGTAGAAGTGGGCCGACGAAGGTCTGGAAACACCATATATTTT; CDR3: CASSVEVGRRRSGNTIYF
J: TRBJ2-1; D: NA; V: TRBV5-6; size: NA; DNA: TGTGCCAGCAGCTTGGCGGGGAACAATGAGCAGTTCTTC; CDR3: CASSLAGNNEQFF
J: TRBJ1-1; D: TRBD1; V: TRBV12-3/TRBV12-4; size: NA; DNA: TGTGCCAGCAGGTGGACAGGGGCTCTTGAAGCTTTCTTT; CDR3: CASRWTGALEAFF
J: TRBJ2-7; D: TRBD2; V: TRBV9; size: NA; DNA: TGTGCCAGCAGCGTAGACGGGAGGGACTACTACGAGCAGTACTTC; CDR3: CASSVDGRDYYEQYF
J: TRBJ2-7; D: TRBD2; V: TRBV6-2/TRBV6-3; size: NA; DNA: TGTGCCAGCAGTCTAGCGGGAACCTACGAGCAGTACTTC; CDR3: CASSLAGTYEQYF
J: TRBJ1-5; D: NA; V: TRBV21-1; size: NA; DNA: TGTGCCAGCAGTCCGTCCCGGGACAGGGGCAGGAGCAATCAGCCCCAGCATTTT; CDR3: CASSPSRDRGRSNQPQHF
J: TRBJ2-7; D: TRBD2; V: TRBV7-9; size: once; DNA: TGTGCCAGCAGCAGCGCTGGTTCACTAGCGGGGTTCTACGAGCAGTACTTC; CDR3: CASSSAGSLAGFYEQYF
J: TRBJ1-5; D: NA; V: TRBV5-4; size: NA; DNA: TGTGCCAGCAGCTTGGACCGAGGGAGCAATCAGCCCCAGCATTTT; CDR3: CASSLDRGSNQPQHF
J: TRBJ2-1; D: TRBD2; V: TRBV7-9; size: NA; DNA: TGTGCCAGCAGCTTAGATCCGGCGGGAGGTAATGAGCAGTTCTTC; CDR3: CASSLDPAGGNEQFF
J: TRBJ1-2; D: NA; V: TRBV28; size: few; DNA: TGTGCCAGCAGTGACACAGATTATGGCTACACCTTC; CDR3: CASSDTDYGYTF
J: TRBJ2-2; D: TRBD2; V: TRBV10-3; size: NA; DNA: TGTGCCATCAGTTCGGGAATGGCTAGCGGGAGCTACGGGACCGGGGAGCTGTTTTTT; CDR3: CAISSGMASGSYGTGELFF
J: TRBJ1-6; D: TRBD1; V: TRBV5-1; size: NA; DNA: TGCGCCAGCAGCTCAATCCTAACCGGGACAGGGGTCAATTCACCCCTCCACTTT; CDR3: CASSSILTGTGVNSPLHF
J: TRBJ1-5; D: NA; V: TRBV7-2; size: NA; DNA: TGTGCCAGCAGCTTATCGTCTTATAGCAATCAGCCCCAGCATTTT; CDR3: CASSLSSYSNQPQHF
J: TRBJ2-1; D: TRBD2; V: TRBV28; size: NA; DNA: TGTGCCAGCAGTCCACCGGGACTAGGGTCCTACAATGAGCAGTTCTTC; CDR3: CASSPPGLGSYNEQFF
J: TRBJ2-5; D: TRBD2; V: TRBV6-6; size: NA; DNA: TGTGCCGGCGGGACTAGCGGGCGGACCCAGTACTTC; CDR3: CAGGTSGRTQYF
J: TRBJ2-7; D: TRBD2; V: TRBV6-1; size: once; DNA: TGTGCCAGCAGTGAAGCTTTCACTAGCGGGAGTCACGAGCAGTACTTC; CDR3: CASSEAFTSGSHEQYF
J: TRBJ2-3; D: TRBD1; V: TRBV3-1/TRBV3-2; size: NA; DNA: TGTGCCAGCAGTGACAGGGGTTCGGCGCAGTATTTT; CDR3: CASSDRGSAQYF
J: TRBJ1-4; D: TRBD1; V: TRBV4-2; size: NA; DNA: TGTGCCAGCAGCCAAAGGACAGGGTTTCGCGAAAAACTGTTTTTT; CDR3: CASSQRTGFREKLFF
J: TRBJ1-2; D: NA; V: TRBV5-4; size: NA; DNA: TGTGCCAGCAGCCCCCCGACTGGATATGGCTACACCTTC; CDR3: CASSPPTGYGYTF